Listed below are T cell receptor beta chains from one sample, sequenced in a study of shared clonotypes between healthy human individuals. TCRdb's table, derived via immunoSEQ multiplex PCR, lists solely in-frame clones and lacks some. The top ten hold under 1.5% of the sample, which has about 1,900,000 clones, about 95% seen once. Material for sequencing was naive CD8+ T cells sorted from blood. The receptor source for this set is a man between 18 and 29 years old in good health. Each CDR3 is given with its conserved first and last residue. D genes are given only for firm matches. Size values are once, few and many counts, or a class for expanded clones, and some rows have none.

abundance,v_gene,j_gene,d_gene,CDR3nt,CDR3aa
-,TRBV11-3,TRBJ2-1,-,TGTGCCAGCAGCTTACATAGGGATGAGCAGTTCTTC,CASSLHRDEQFF
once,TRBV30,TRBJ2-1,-,TGTGCCTTCAATACCCAGGACAATGAGCAGTTCTTC,CAFNTQDNEQFF
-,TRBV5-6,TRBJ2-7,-,TGTGCCAGCAGCTTGTTGGAGAACTACGAGCAGTACTTC,CASSLLENYEQYF
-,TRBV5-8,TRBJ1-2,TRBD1,TGTGCCAGCACCCAGGGGGGGGCCCTACTTCATGGCTACACCTTC,CASTQGGALLHGYTF
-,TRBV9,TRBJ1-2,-,TGTGCCAGCAGCGTAGGACAGAAGGATGGCTACACCTTC,CASSVGQKDGYTF
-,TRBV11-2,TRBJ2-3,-,TGTGCCAGCAGCTCTTGGGGGGCTAGCACAGATACGCAGTATTTT,CASSSWGASTDTQYF
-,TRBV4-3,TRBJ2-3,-,TGCGCCAGCAGCCAAGAAGTAGGGACAATGGTGGGAGATACGCAGTATTTT,CASSQEVGTMVGDTQYF
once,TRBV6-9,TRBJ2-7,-,TGTGCCAGCAGTTCTCACCCAGGGGAGGCTTCCGAGCAGTACTTC,CASSSHPGEASEQYF
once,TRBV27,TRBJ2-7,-,TGTGCCAGCAGTTTATCAGGGGCGGGGTACGAGCAGTACTTC,CASSLSGAGYEQYF
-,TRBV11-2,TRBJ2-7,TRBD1,TGTGCCAGCAGCCCTAAAATGGGACAGGGGGTCGGCGAGCAGTACTTC,CASSPKMGQGVGEQYF
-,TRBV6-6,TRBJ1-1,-,TGTGCCAGCAGTTTTCAGGGCCACACTGAAGCTTTCTTT,CASSFQGHTEAFF
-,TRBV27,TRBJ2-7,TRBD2,TGTGCCAGCAGACCGGGGGGGACTGCCTACGAGCAGTACTTC,CASRPGGTAYEQYF
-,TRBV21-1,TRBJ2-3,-,TGTGCCAGCAGCAAAGCGCCGGATACCGGGACTAGCGGGGGGGCAGGATCAGATACGCAGTATTTT,CASSKAPDTGTSGGAGSDTQYF
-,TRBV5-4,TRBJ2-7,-,TGTGCCAGCAGCTTAGCCCCAGGGGAAACCTACGAGCAGTACTTC,CASSLAPGETYEQYF
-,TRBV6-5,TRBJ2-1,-,TGTGCCAGCAGTTACGACGGATACAATGAGCAGTTCTTC,CASSYDGYNEQFF
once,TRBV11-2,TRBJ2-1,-,TGTGCCAGCAGCCATACTCTCGGAGTGGTTTCCTACAATGAGCAGTTCTTC,CASSHTLGVVSYNEQFF
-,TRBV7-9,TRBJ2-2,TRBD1,TGTGCCAGCAGCTTAGAACAGGGGACGAACGGGGAGCTGTTTTTT,CASSLEQGTNGELFF
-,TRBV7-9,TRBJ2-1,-,TGTGCCAGCAGCCCCCAGGGGGGTGAGCAGTTCTTC,CASSPQGGEQFF
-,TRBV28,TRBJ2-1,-,TGTGCCAGCAGTAGCAGGGTTGTTTGGTCGGGTGATGAGCAGTTCTTC,CASSSRVVWSGDEQFF
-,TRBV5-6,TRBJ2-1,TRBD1,TGTGCCAGCAGCTTTGAAACAGGGGCTGACAATGAGCAGTTCTTC,CASSFETGADNEQFF
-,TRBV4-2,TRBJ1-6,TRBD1,TGTGCCAGCAGGTCAGAGGGACAGGCCAATAATTCACCCCTCCACTTT,CASRSEGQANNSPLHF
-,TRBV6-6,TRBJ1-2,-,TGTGCCAGCACCCACGGCGGCGGAATGTACTATGGCTACACCTTC,CASTHGGGMYYGYTF
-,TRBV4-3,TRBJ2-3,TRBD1,TGCGCCAGCAGCCAAGGGCACTTACAGGGGATGGAGGATGGCACAGATACGCAGTATTTT,CASSQGHLQGMEDGTDTQYF
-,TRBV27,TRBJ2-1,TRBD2,TGTGCCAGCAGTTTATCGGCGGGGGACTTTTACAATGAGCAGTTCTTC,CASSLSAGDFYNEQFF
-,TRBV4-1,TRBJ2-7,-,TGCGCCAGCAGCCAAGACCCTCCGGGCTTGTACGAGCAGTACTTC,CASSQDPPGLYEQYF
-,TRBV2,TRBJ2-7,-,TGTGCCAGCAGTACAGGGATCCCACACGAGCAGTACTTC,CASSTGIPHEQYF
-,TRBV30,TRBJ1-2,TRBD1,TGTGCCTGGAGTTTCACAGGGGACTATGGCTACACCTTC,CAWSFTGDYGYTF
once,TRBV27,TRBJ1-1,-,TGTGCCAGCAGTTTAATTTCCCCATCCGGGGGCACTGAAGCTTTCTTT,CASSLISPSGGTEAFF
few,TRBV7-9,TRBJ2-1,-,TGTGCCAGCAGCTTAGGTTCCTACAATGAGCAGTTCTTC,CASSLGSYNEQFF
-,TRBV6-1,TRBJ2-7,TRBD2,TGTGCCAGCAGTACCCGACTAGCGGTTACCTACGAGCAGTACTTC,CASSTRLAVTYEQYF
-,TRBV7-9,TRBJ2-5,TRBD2,TGTGCCAGCAGTGCTCGACTAGCGGGGGGCTACCAAGAGACCCAGTACTTC,CASSARLAGGYQETQYF
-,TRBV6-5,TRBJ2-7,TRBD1,TGTGCCAGCAGTTACTCCGGGACAGGGGCGGACGAGCAGTACTTC,CASSYSGTGADEQYF
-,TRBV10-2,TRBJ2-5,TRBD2,TGCGCCAGAGAGGCTGGCGGGAGGGCGCAAGAGACCCAGTACTTC,CAREAGGRAQETQYF
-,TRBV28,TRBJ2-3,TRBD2,TGTGCCAGCAGTCTAGCGGGGGACCCAGATACGCAGTATTTT,CASSLAGDPDTQYF
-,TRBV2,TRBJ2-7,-,TGTGCCAGCAGTGTTTGGCAGGGACTCTACGAGCAGTACTTC,CASSVWQGLYEQYF
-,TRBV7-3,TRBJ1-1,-,TGTGCCAGCAGCTTAAGTCTCAGCACTGAAGCTTTCTTT,CASSLSLSTEAFF
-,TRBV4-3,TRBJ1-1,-,TGCGCCAGCAGCCAAGAGGCCTTAGGGGTGAACACTGAAGCTTTCTTT,CASSQEALGVNTEAFF
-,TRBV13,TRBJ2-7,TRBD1,TGTGCCAGCAGCCCCGGGACAGGGGTCCACGAGCAGTACTTC,CASSPGTGVHEQYF
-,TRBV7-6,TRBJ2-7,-,TGTGCCAGCAGCCCGGTTGCCCAGGGCGAGCAGTACTTC,CASSPVAQGEQYF
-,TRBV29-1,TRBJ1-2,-,TGCAGCGTGGACTATGGCTACACCTTC,CSVDYGYTF
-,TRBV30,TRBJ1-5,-,TGTGCCTGGGAAGAGGAGGGTCAGCCCCAGCATTTT,CAWEEEGQPQHF
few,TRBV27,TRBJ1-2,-,TGTGCCAGCAGTCCCGCTCGAGGGTATGGCTACACCTTC,CASSPARGYGYTF
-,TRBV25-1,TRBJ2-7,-,TGTGCCAGCAGTGAATGGGGGGCCCCCTACGAGCAGTACTTC,CASSEWGAPYEQYF
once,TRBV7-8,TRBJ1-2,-,TGTGCCAGCAGCGTCGCACGGAGGGCTGAGGGCTACACCTTC,CASSVARRAEGYTF
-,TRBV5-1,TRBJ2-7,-,TGCGCCAGCAGGGGAGGTAGGTACGAGCAGTACTTC,CASRGGRYEQYF
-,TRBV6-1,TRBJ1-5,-,TGTGCCAGCAGTGAAGCGAAGGGAGGAGGCAATCAGCCCCAGCATTTT,CASSEAKGGGNQPQHF
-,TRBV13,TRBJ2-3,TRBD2,TGTGCCAGCAGCCCAAGGACTAGCGGAGGTCAGGGTACGCAGTATTTT,CASSPRTSGGQGTQYF
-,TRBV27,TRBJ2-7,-,TGTGCCAGCATACCAAGGGAGCTTGCATACGAGCAGTACTTC,CASIPRELAYEQYF
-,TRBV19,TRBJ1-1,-,TGTGCCAGTAGGACTGGGGGGTACACTGAAGCTTTCTTT,CASRTGGYTEAFF
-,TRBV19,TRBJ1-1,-,TGTGCCAGTAGTATACTCCCAGGGGAGGCTTCAGCTTTCTTT,CASSILPGEASAFF
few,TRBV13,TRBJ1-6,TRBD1,TGTGCCAGCAACCGACGGGGGGACAGCAATTCACCCCTCCACTTT,CASNRRGDSNSPLHF
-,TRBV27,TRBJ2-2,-,TGTGCCAGCAGTTACGGGGTCGCCGGGGAGCTGTTTTTT,CASSYGVAGELFF
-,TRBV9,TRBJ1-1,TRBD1,TGTGCCAGCAGCGTGGGGGACAGGGAAGGGAACACTGAAGCTTTCTTT,CASSVGDREGNTEAFF
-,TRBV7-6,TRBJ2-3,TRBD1,TGTGCCAGCAGCTTAGCGACAGGGAGAGATACGCAGTATTTT,CASSLATGRDTQYF
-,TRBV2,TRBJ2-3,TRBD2,TGTGCCAGCAGTGACCCTGTCCTAGCGGCGGGGGCGCAGTATTTT,CASSDPVLAAGAQYF
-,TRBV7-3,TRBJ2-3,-,TGTGCCAGCAGCTTCTTTACAGGGACAGATACGCAGTATTTT,CASSFFTGTDTQYF
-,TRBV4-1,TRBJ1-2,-,TGCGCCAGCAGCCAAGAGGGGGAGCTCTATGGCTACACCTTC,CASSQEGELYGYTF
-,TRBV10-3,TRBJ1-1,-,TGTGCCACCGCCACAGAGAACACTGAAGCTTTCTTT,CATATENTEAFF
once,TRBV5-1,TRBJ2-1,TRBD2,TGCGCCAGCAGCTTGGCGGGGGGGCCCAATGAGCAGTTCTTC,CASSLAGGPNEQFF